This paragraph covers one T cell receptor beta chain sequence. TCRdb re-called the 5' RACE reads and catalogs CDR3 proteins one per entry, DNA excluded. Recorded here are around 410,000 distinct CDR3 sequences; the top ten clones represent 2.4%. The sample originates from a study of monozygotic twins with inflammatory bowel disease. Germline CDR1 reads DFQATT; CDR2 reads SNEGSKA (reference sequence). The CDR3 covers 12 residues. The gene calls are TRBV20-1 and TRBJ2-7; TCRdb picks TRBD1, but there is no DNA to check that call. This TCR was recovered from a human donor with ulcerative colitis or Crohn's disease, or a healthy co-twin of an affected twin (not recorded which). Sequencing was done on a sample of blood. The CDR3 sequence is CSATQGDREQYF.